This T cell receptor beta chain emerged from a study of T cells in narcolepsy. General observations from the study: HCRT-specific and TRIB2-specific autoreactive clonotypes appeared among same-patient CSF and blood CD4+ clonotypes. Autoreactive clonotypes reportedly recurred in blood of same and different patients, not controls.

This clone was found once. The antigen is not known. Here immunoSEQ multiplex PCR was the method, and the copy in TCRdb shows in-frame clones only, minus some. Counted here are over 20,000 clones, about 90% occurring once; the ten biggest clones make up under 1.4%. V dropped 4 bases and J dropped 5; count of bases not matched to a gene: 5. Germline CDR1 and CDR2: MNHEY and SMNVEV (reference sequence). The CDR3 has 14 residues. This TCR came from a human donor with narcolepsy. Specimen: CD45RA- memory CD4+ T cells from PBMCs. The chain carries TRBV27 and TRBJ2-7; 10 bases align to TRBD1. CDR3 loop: CASSSGTGAHEQYF. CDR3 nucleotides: TGTGCCAGCAGTTCGGGGACAGGGGCACACGAGCAGTACTTC.